These 2 T cell receptor beta chains were all obtained from the same sample, sequenced in a study of CD8 T cells in ankylosing spondylitis (dated by TCRdb to between 2016 and 2019). What the authors observed across the whole study: Blood from ankylosing spondylitis patients appeared to be characterized by a TCR beta motif made up of about 8 highly homologous amino acid variants.

Their antigens remain unidentified. The library came from 5' RACE. TCRdb lists the instrument as Illumina HiSeq 2500. TCRdb reprocessed the public reads (quality trimming at Q25 with fastp, clone calling with MiXCR) and kept in-frame beta chains. Entries are consolidated by CDR3 protein sequence, retaining the most common genes and DNA. The sample contains roughly 490,000 distinct CDR3 sequences, under 5.5% of them found a single time. In total, the top ten clones hold around 3.5% of the sample. Sequencing was performed on blood, either unsorted or a sorted T cell fraction (not recorded which). The origin of the receptors is a male donor with ankylosing spondylitis.

This clonotype showed up many times. This chain joins TRBV20-1 and TRBJ2-1; D is unclear. Germline-derived CDR1 and CDR2 are DFQATT and SNEGSKA (reference sequence). Trimming pared 2 bases from V and 4 bases from J, leaving 6 bases between. The CDR3 consists of 12 residues. The DNA for the CDR3 is TGCAGTGCTAGACGGATGTACAATGAGCAGTTCTTC. Its translation is CSARRMYNEQFF.

This clonotype was recorded at least ten times. V is TRBV4-3 and J is TRBJ1-6, with a tentative D call TRBD1 (6 bases). This CDR3 is 15 amino acids long. The germline gives CDR1 LGHNA, CDR2 YSLEER. V shed 5 bases and J shed 3 bases, with 11 bases lying between them. The DNA for the CDR3 is TGCGCCAGCAGCGGGGACACCAACTATAATTCACCCCTCCACTTT. As protein: CASSGDTNYNSPLHF.